The clone carrying this T cell receptor (beta chain) appeared a few times. CDR3 length equals 13 residues. V lost 5 bases, J lost 1 base, and 8 bases lay in between. This sample is part of a study of early T cells in non-severe SARS-CoV-2 infection. TCRdb re-derived calls from the 5' RACE reads in MiXCR, one entry per CDR3 protein. There are 100,000 or so distinct CDR3 sequences in the sample; roughly 13% occur only once, and 5.5% to 7% lies in the top ten. The sample taken for sequencing was whole blood. The chain couples TRBV12-3 or TRBV12-4 to TRBJ1-1; D ambiguous. The sequence derives from an adult who was a healthcare worker with PCR-confirmed SARS-CoV-2 infection or an uninfected control (not recorded which). The CDR3 loop is CASSPQENTEAFF. The DNA for the CDR3 is TGTGCCAGCAGTCCTCAGGAGAACACTGAAGCTTTCTTT.